Here is one TCR beta chain with its context. The target antigen is unknown. The CDR3 has 18 amino acids. V was clipped by 6 bases and J by 3 bases, with 26 bases between them. The record originates from a study of PD-1 blockade in classical Hodgkin lymphoma. The study, taken as a whole, reports: Reported baseline diversity: healthy donors highest, relapsed/refractory patients lowest.

As to time point: cycle 4 day 1 (C4D1), after less than seven weeks of nivolumab. With no exception, relapse followed autologous stem cell transplantation in all patients, and brentuximab vedotin exposure varied. From thawed PBMCs, CD4+ T cells were purified using magnetic negative selection. Assay used: immunoSEQ multiplex PCR; TCRdb lists only in-frame clones, some missing. The sample records 10,000 to 15,000 clones, about four fifths being singletons. The V call is TRBV6-7, the J call TRBJ1-1, with D tentatively TRBD1 (6 bases). TRBV6-7 belongs to the ORF category, with a function that is uncertain. Sequenced here: CD4+ T cells from blood, sampled before the fourth cycle of nivolumab. This TCR came from a human donor with classical Hodgkin lymphoma. The CDR3 loop reads CASSPKGFRGIRYTEAFF. In nucleotides, the CDR3 is TGTGCCAGCAGCCCAAAGGGTTTCAGGGGCATTAGGTACACTGAAGCTTTCTTT.